This T cell receptor beta chain was sequenced during a study of CD8 T cells in ankylosing spondylitis (dated by TCRdb to between 2016 and 2019). Regarding the study in general: T cell receptor beta repertoires were profiled in healthy donors and ankylosing spondylitis patients so that disease-linked TCR variants could be found. The full study cohort was made up of 25 ankylosing spondylitis patients and 95 to 130 healthy donors. Samples of peripheral blood were taken, and for ankylosing spondylitis patients, synovial fluid was collected as well.

Broader findings and caveats from the paper: The disease-linked clones were reported to be significantly enriched in matched synovial fluid samples from ankylosing spondylitis patients. Blood from ankylosing spondylitis patients appeared to be characterized by a TCR beta motif composed of roughly eight highly homologous amino acid variants. The disease-linked clones had a CD8+ phenotype and were found at relatively low frequencies in peripheral blood. Some TCR beta motif variants had previously been reported in synovial fluid and blood of reactive arthritis patients, which suggested common disease-initiation mechanisms.

The instrument given in TCRdb is Illumina HiSeq 2500. Quantitative 5'-RACE with molecular barcodes was the method used to prepare the TCR beta libraries. Under the source paper's analysis protocol: To identify disease-linked TCR variants, a new computational method was used, one built on a probabilistic model of VDJ rearrangement. Using fastp trimming at Q25 and MiXCR clonotype assembly, TCRdb reanalyzed the public sequencing data and kept in-frame beta chains. Each record represents a unique CDR3 protein, reported with the most common genes and DNA among its rows. TCRdb, rather than the study authors, made the V and J calls. For this sample there are approximately 400,000 distinct CDR3 sequences; about 15% appear just once. The ten largest make up 1% of the sample. The germline V gene (reference sequence) gives CDR1 as DFQATT and CDR2 as SNEGSKA. From its cysteine to its phenylalanine, the CDR3 spans 16 amino acids. This entry keeps only the CDR3 DNA: 48 bases, framed from base 1. V is cut by 6 bases and J by 2 bases, and the space between the germline ends is 20 bases.

This clonotype was detected only a few times. This receptor's antigen is unknown. Per-nucleotide qualities are absent, and no much larger clonotype sits a single base away. The chain is made from TRBV20-1 and TRBJ2-1; no D gene call is confident. The sample consisted of blood, either unsorted or a sorted T cell fraction (not recorded which). The source is a male donor with ankylosing spondylitis. Read as DNA, the sequence is TGCAGTGCGGCGGTTGTGACGACCAAGACCTACAATGAGCAGTTCTTC. This encodes CSAAVVTTKTYNEQFF.